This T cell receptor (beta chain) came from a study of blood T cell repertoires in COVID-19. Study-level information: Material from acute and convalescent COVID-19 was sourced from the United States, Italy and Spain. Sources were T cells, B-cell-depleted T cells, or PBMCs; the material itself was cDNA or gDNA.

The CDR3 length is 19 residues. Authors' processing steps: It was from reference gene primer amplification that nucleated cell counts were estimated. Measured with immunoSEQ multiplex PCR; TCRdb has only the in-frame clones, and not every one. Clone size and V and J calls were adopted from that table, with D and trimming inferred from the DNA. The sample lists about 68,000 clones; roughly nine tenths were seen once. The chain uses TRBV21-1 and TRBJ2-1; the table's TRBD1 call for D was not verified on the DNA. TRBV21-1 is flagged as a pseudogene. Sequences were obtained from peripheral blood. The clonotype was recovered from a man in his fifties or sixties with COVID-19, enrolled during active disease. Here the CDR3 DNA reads TGTGCCAGCAGCAAAGGGGACGGTCTGGGGGCCTTGGAATTCAATGAGCAGTTCTTC. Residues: CASSKGDGLGALEFNEQFF.